This TCR beta chain derives from a study of cytotoxic CD8 clonotypes in ibrutinib-treated CLL. Profiling relied on immunoSEQ multiplex PCR, and the TCRdb table lists in-frame clones only, not all of them. The table lists about 130,000 clones, 75% to 90% of them singletons. The TCR originated in a human donor with chronic lymphocytic leukemia. Here the sequenced sample was PBMCs, taken after 24 months of ibrutinib treatment.

CDR3 in DNA: TGTGCCAGCAGTTATGGGGGACTAGCGGGGTCTGGCACAGATACGCAGTATTTT. It codes for CASSYGGLAGSGTDTQYF. V and J are TRBV28 and TRBJ2-3; 13 positions match TRBD2. There are 18 residues in the CDR3. Trimming cost V 4 bases and J 1 base; bases outside gene matches: 8. Germline-derived CDR1 and CDR2 are MDHEN and SYDVKM.